These 27 T cell receptor beta chains originate from one sample sequenced in a study of blood T cell repertoires in COVID-19. Profiled with immunoSEQ multiplex PCR; TCRdb holds only in-frame clones, not every one. This sample has fewer than 120,000 clones; just over 75% occur once, and the top ten carry about 3.7%. The sequencing input was peripheral blood. The receptor set was obtained from a woman older than 75 with acute or convalescent COVID-19.

CDR3 amino acids: CASSYNNYEQYF. The CDR3 bases are TGTGCCAGCAGTTACAACAACTACGAGCAGTACTTC. This chain uses TRBV6-2 or TRBV6-3 with TRBJ2-7; D is uncertain. The germline CDR1 and CDR2 sequences are MNHEY and SVGEGT. CDR3 size: 12 residues. V lost 2 bases, J lost 3 bases, and 5 bases lay in between.

The CDR3 DNA is TGTGCCTGGAGTGTACTAGGGTTTGCAACTAATGAAAAACTGTTTTTT. This sequence encodes CAWSVLGFATNEKLFF. The rearrangement joins TRBV30 to TRBJ1-4; D is uncertain. CDR1 GTSNPN and CDR2 SVGIG come from the germline V gene (reference sequence). V lost 0 bases to trimming and J lost 0 bases, with 11 bases between them. This CDR3 is built from 16 residues.

The chain employs TRBV21-1 and TRBJ1-2; the table's D call, TRBD1, has no DNA check behind it. TRBV21-1 is assigned pseudogene status. CDR3 length: 15 amino acids. CDR3 coding DNA: TGTGCCAGCAGCCCTCGGGACACAGCTAACTATGGCTACACCTTC. Its protein product is CASSPRDTANYGYTF.

CDR3 bases: TGTGCCAGCAGCGCAGTGACAGGACTCTCTGGAAACACCATATATTTT. It is translated as CASSAVTGLSGNTIYF. The V call is TRBV7-2, the J call TRBJ1-3, with D possibly matching TRBD1 (6 bases). V lost 5 bases and J 0 bases, leaving 14 bases between the germline ends. The CDR3 totals 16 residues. In germline, CDR1 is SGHTA, CDR2 FQGNSA.

About this clone itself: The junction and the germline gene differ at one end; a read error may be behind it. The chain couples TRBV12-5 to TRBJ2-1, with 10 bases aligning to TRBD1. The CDR3 sequence is 15 residues long. The germline CDR1 and CDR2 sequences are LGHNT and FRNRAP. The CDR3 sequence: CASGLRTGGYSEQFF. The CDR3 DNA reads as TGTGCTAGTGGTTTAAGGACAGGGGGTTACAGTGAGCAGTTCTTC.

DNA for the CDR3: TGTGCCAGCAGCTTGACTAGCGGGAGATACGAGCAGTACTTC. Protein product: CASSLTSGRYEQYF. The rearrangement links TRBV7-2 to TRBJ2-7; 12 bases fit TRBD2. Germline lookup yields CDR1 SGHTA and CDR2 FQGNSA. This CDR3 is 14 amino acids long. Trimming took 3 bases from V and 4 from J; bases not matched to a gene: 1.

The V and J genes are TRBV7-9 and TRBJ2-2, with unresolved D. Trimming left V 3 bases short and J 5 bases short, with 4 bases between. The CDR3 is 12 residues long. From germline, CDR1 is SEHNR and CDR2 FQNEAQ (reference sequence). The DNA of the CDR3 is TGTGCCAGCAGCTTTCGGACCGGGGAGCTGTTTTTT. Translated: CASSFRTGELFF.

V usage is TRBV30 and J usage is TRBJ2-2, with D possibly TRBD2 on 6 matching bases. The CDR3 is 14 amino acids. The germline V gene encodes CDR1 GTSNPN and CDR2 SVGIG (reference sequence). The V gene lost 2 bases and the J gene lost 3 bases, with 10 bases spanning the gap. The CDR3 coding sequence is TGTGCCTGGAGTCGGGGGTTAGACACCGGGGAGCTGTTTTTT. This translates into CAWSRGLDTGELFF.

The CDR3 is CASSEDTRAHREQYF. The CDR3 DNA reads as TGTGCCAGCAGTGAAGATACAAGGGCGCACAGGGAGCAGTACTTC. The chain joins TRBV6-1 to TRBJ2-7; possible D gene TRBD1, 5 bases. Trimming left V 1 base short and J 7 bases short, with 17 bases between. The CDR3 consists of 15 residues. Germline loops: CDR1 MNHNS, CDR2 SASEGT.

This chain links TRBV30 with TRBJ1-6; 9 nucleotides match TRBD1. CDR3 size: 13 residues. V was pared by 5 bases and J by 4 bases, with 0 bases of the junction left unmatched. CDR1 and CDR2 from the germline V gene are GTSNPN and SVGIG (reference sequence). The CDR3 sequence is CAWDRGYNSPLHF. As DNA, the CDR3 is TGTGCCTGGGACAGGGGGTATAATTCACCCCTCCACTTT. Together with reference TRBV30 and TRBJ1-6, the CDR3 gives the full variable domain: SQTIHQWPATLVQPVGSPLSLECTVEGTSNPNLYWYRQAAGRGLQLLFYSVGIGQISSEVPQNLSASRPQDRQFILSSKKLLLSDSGFYLCAWDRGYNSPLHFGNGTRLTVT.

The chain couples TRBV6-2 or TRBV6-3 to TRBJ1-5; D possibly corresponds to TRBD1 (5 bases). V shed 6 bases and J shed 5 bases, with 20 bases lying between them. In germline, CDR1 is MNHEY, CDR2 SVGEGT. CDR3 length equals 16 residues. In nucleotides, the CDR3 is TGTGCCAGCAGCCCTAGGCCGGTAGGGGTGGATCAGCCCCAGCATTTT. Translation gives CASSPRPVGVDQPQHF.

This clone was seen a handful of times. The chain is built from TRBV19 and TRBJ1-2; a possible D gene is TRBD1 (5 bases). The CDR3 has 15 residues. V lost 7 bases to trimming and J lost 6 bases, with 21 bases between them. CDR1 and CDR2 (germline): LNHDA, SQIVND (reference sequence). The CDR3 DNA sequence: TGTGCCAGTACCCACCGGCGGGGCCTTGGGGATGGCTACACCTTC. Amino acids: CASTHRRGLGDGYTF.

The rearrangement joins TRBV6-6 to TRBJ1-1; 8 nucleotides agree with TRBD1. This CDR3 comprises 16 residues. The germline V gene encodes CDR1 MNHNY and CDR2 SVGAGI (reference sequence). V shed 7 bases, J shed 4 bases, and the junction held 14 bases outside the gene matches. CDR3 in amino acids: CASIPGTGPRGTEAFF. Here the CDR3 DNA reads TGTGCCAGCATCCCCGGGACAGGTCCTCGGGGCACTGAAGCTTTCTTT.

The rearrangement uses TRBV28 and TRBJ1-1; unclear D gene. The CDR3 loop spans 11 amino acids. From germline, CDR1 is MDHEN and CDR2 SYDVKM. Trimming shortened V by 9 bases and J by 4 bases, and 9 bases separated the two germline ends. The DNA for the CDR3 is TGTGCCAGTCGTCGGGGCACTGAAGCTTTCTTT. It encodes CASRRGTEAFF.

J is TRBJ2-3 and V is TRBV7-9; weak D call: TRBD2 (6 bases). The CDR3 has 16 amino acids. CDR1 and CDR2 (germline): SEHNR, FQNEAQ (reference sequence). V was cut by 0 bases and J by 2 bases, with 12 bases left in between. The DNA of the CDR3 is TGTGCCAGCAGCTTAGCTCTAGGAGGGCCCACAGATACGCAGTATTTT. The encoded protein is CASSLALGGPTDTQYF.

In its sample, this clone was seen a few times. The chain has TRBV7-9 and TRBJ2-5; 11 nucleotides match TRBD1. Germline lookup yields CDR1 SEHNR and CDR2 FQNEAQ (reference sequence). Trimming at V came to 5 bases and at J to 5 bases, leaving 7 bases not matched to a gene. The CDR3 sequence is 15 residues long. In DNA form, the CDR3 reads TGTGCCAGCAGCGGCCTGGGACAGGGGGGGGAGACCCAGTACTTC. Amino acids: CASSGLGQGGETQYF. The full variable domain, rest sourced from reference TRBV7-9 and TRBJ2-5, is DTGVSQNPRHKITKRGQNVTFRCDPISEHNRLYWYRQTLGQGPEFLTYFQNEAQLEKSRLLSDRFSAERPKGSFSTLEIQRTEQGDSAMYLCASSGLGQGGETQYFGPGTRLLVL.

The chain has TRBV28 and TRBJ1-2; D gene unclear. The CDR3 is 13 amino acids. Trimming took 6 bases from V and 7 from J, leaving 15 bases between them. The V gene's germline CDR1 is MDHEN and CDR2 SYDVKM. The CDR3 nucleotides are TGTGCCAGCAGGCCCAGGCTACGGGGTGGCTACACCTTC. Protein product: CASRPRLRGGYTF.

A note on this clone: This CDR3 is also generated by other DNA sequences in the sample. V is TRBV3-1 (or the pseudogene TRBV3-2) and J is TRBJ1-5; D call uncertain. The germline V gene has CDR1 LGHDT and CDR2 YNNKEL (reference sequence). The CDR3 is made up of 14 amino acids. V dropped 1 base and J dropped 6 bases, with 10 bases sitting between them. The CDR3 loop is CASSQGLDSQPQHF. The CDR3 coding sequence is TGTGCCAGCAGCCAAGGGCTAGATAGTCAGCCCCAGCATTTT.

The J gene is TRBJ1-1, the V gene TRBV12-3 or TRBV12-4; D unresolved. V was cut by 7 bases and J by 5 bases, with 11 bases left in between. CDR3 length: 12 residues. The CDR3 DNA reads as TGTGCCAGCATCTTGACGAGGACTGAAGCTTTCTTT. The encoded protein is CASILTRTEAFF.

The table lists this clone with a count of one. The V and J genes are TRBV7-3 and TRBJ2-5, with 10 bases fitting TRBD2. The CDR3 length is 15 residues. The germline gives CDR1 SGHTA, CDR2 FQGTGA. Trimming removed 4 bases from V and 4 bases from J; junction bases left unmatched: 6. The CDR3 spells CASSSSGGASETQYF. CDR3 sequence (DNA): TGTGCCAGCAGCTCCAGCGGGGGGGCCTCAGAGACCCAGTACTTC.

J is TRBJ1-2 and V is TRBV4-2; the D is unclear. Deletions cut 1 base from V and 4 bases from J, with 13 bases between. This CDR3 is 15 amino acids long. The germline V gene encodes CDR1 LGHNA and CDR2 YNFKEQ. The DNA of the CDR3 is TGTGCCAGCAGCCAAGTGGCCGGACTACTCTATGGCTACACCTTC. It encodes CASSQVAGLLYGYTF.

This clone turned up a few times. CDR3 sequence (DNA): TGTGCCACCAGTGAAGGAGGGAGGGGTGGCGAGCAGTACTTC. Protein product: CATSEGGRGGEQYF. This chain connects TRBV24-1 to TRBJ2-7, with 7 bases lining up with TRBD2. The CDR3 consists of 14 residues. The trim removed 4 bases at V and 6 bases at J, leaving 8 bases unmatched. From germline, CDR1 is KGHDR and CDR2 SFDVKD.

The chain is built from TRBV5-1 and TRBJ1-6; 7 bases line up with TRBD1. The CDR3 runs 16 residues. V lost 1 base and J lost 5; bases outside the gene matches: 6. Germline CDR1 SGHRS, CDR2 YFSETQ. The CDR3 here is CASSLTTGTDNSPLHF. The CDR3 DNA reads as TGCGCCAGCAGCTTGACCACCGGGACAGATAATTCACCCCTCCACTTT.

The chain combines TRBV30 with TRBJ1-2, with D tentatively TRBD1 (6 bases). This CDR3 spans 14 amino acids. In germline, CDR1 is GTSNPN, CDR2 SVGIG (reference sequence). The V and J ends lost 0 bases and 8 bases respectively, with 16 bases between them. CDR3: CAWSVTGRGLGYTF. CDR3 nucleotide sequence: TGTGCCTGGAGTGTAACAGGGCGGGGGTTAGGCTACACCTTC.

The chain uses TRBV6-6 and TRBJ1-3, with D unclear. The V and J ends lost 10 bases and 4 bases respectively, with 8 bases between them. Germline V gene sequence: CDR1 MNHNY, CDR2 SVGAGI (reference sequence). This CDR3 spans 11 amino acids. CDR3 sequence reads: CATIQGNTIYF. DNA for the CDR3: TGTGCCACCATCCAAGGAAACACCATATATTTT.

This sequence joins TRBV25-1 and TRBJ2-5, with a weak D call TRBD2 (5 bases). The ends were cut back, 1 base at V and 0 bases at J, with 18 bases in the middle. This CDR3 is 18 amino acids long. Germline assignment: CDR1 MGHDK and CDR2 SYGVNS. CDR3 region: CASSESGVQFLYQETQYF. The CDR3, as DNA: TGTGCCAGCAGTGAATCCGGGGTGCAGTTCTTGTACCAAGAGACCCAGTACTTC. Based on the CDR3 plus reference TRBV25-1 and TRBJ2-5, the full variable domain is EADIYQTPRYLVIGTGKKITLECSQTMGHDKMYWYQQDPGMELHLIHYSYGVNSTEKGDLSSESTVSRIRTEHFPLTLESARPSHTSQYLCASSESGVQFLYQETQYFGPGTRLLVL.

The chain links TRBV30 to TRBJ2-5, with 13 bases identical to TRBD2. Germline V gene data show CDR1 as GTSNPN and CDR2 as SVGIG (reference sequence). CDR3 length: 16 amino acids. The V segment lost 3 bases and the J segment 1 base; nucleotides outside the gene matches: 5. CDR3 sequence: CAWSEGTSGAQETQYF. As DNA, the CDR3 is TGTGCCTGGAGCGAAGGGACTAGCGGGGCCCAAGAGACCCAGTACTTC.